Each of the 8 T cell receptor beta chains below was sequenced from the same sample in a study of shared clonotypes between healthy human individuals. Clones were sequenced by immunoSEQ multiplex PCR, and TCRdb holds only the in-frame ones, with some missing. The sample shows under 750,000 clones, around 70% of them seen only once. The source material was memory CD4+ T cells sorted from blood. This sample's subset: CD45RA-negative fraction. These receptors were obtained from a woman in her 30s in good health.

The V gene is TRBV30, the J gene TRBJ2-2, with 11 bases identical to TRBD2. The CDR3 has 14 residues. J was trimmed by 8 bases and V by 3 bases; bases with no gene match: 5. CDR1 and CDR2 from the germline V gene are GTSNPN and SVGIG (reference sequence). The CDR3 nucleotides are TGTGCCTGGAGAATAGCGGGAGGGCCGGGGGAGCTGTTTTTT. Residues: CAWRIAGGPGELFF.

The chain combines TRBV9 with TRBJ2-3, with D tentatively TRBD1 or TRBD2 (7 bases each). V was pared by 4 bases and J by 2 bases, with 17 bases between. The V gene's germline CDR1 is SGDLS and CDR2 YYNGEE. There are 16 residues in the CDR3. In DNA form, the CDR3 reads TGTGCCAGCAGCCAGCAGGGGGGGCTGCTCACAGATACGCAGTATTTT. Amino acid sequence: CASSQQGGLLTDTQYF.

The V and J genes are TRBV12-5 and TRBJ2-3; D gene uncertain. V gave up 6 bases and J gave up 2 bases, with 9 bases separating them. The CDR3 has 13 amino acids. Germline V lookup: CDR1 LGHNT, CDR2 FRNRAP. CDR3 sequence: CASGVWITDTQYF. The CDR3 DNA follows: TGTGCTAGTGGAGTGTGGATCACAGATACGCAGTATTTT.

The chain recombines TRBV6-5 with TRBJ2-5, with TRBD1 matching 7 bases. After removal of 7 bases from V and 3 bases from J, the junction contained 8 bases not matched to a gene. CDR1 is MNHEY, CDR2 SVGAGI, per germline. CDR3 length: 14 residues. CDR3 protein: CASKDPTGKETQYF. The CDR3 DNA reads TGTGCCAGCAAAGACCCGACAGGGAAAGAGACCCAGTACTTC.

The V gene is TRBV5-6, the J gene TRBJ2-7, with D possibly TRBD1 on 5 matching bases. Between the trimmed V and J ends, which lost 0 bases and 3 bases, there was a span of 10 bases. The CDR3 spans 14 residues. The germline CDR1 and CDR2 sequences are SGHDT and YYEEEE. The CDR3 protein is CASSLGGRVYEQYF. In nucleotides, the CDR3 is TGTGCCAGCAGCTTGGGGGGCAGGGTCTACGAGCAGTACTTC.

V gene TRBV7-9 combines with J gene TRBJ2-6; 9 nucleotides match TRBD2. Germline CDR1 reads SEHNR; CDR2 reads FQNEAQ (reference sequence). The length of the CDR3 is 17 residues. J was trimmed by 1 base and V by 5 bases; bases with no gene match: 6. The CDR3 coding sequence is TGTGCCAGCAGCACTAGCGGGCAGGGATCTGGGGCCAACGTCCTGACTTTC. It codes for CASSTSGQGSGANVLTF.

The gene calls are TRBV28 and TRBJ1-3; D unresolved. The V gene lost 6 bases and the J gene lost 0 bases, with 9 bases spanning the gap. Per the germline V gene, CDR1 is MDHEN and CDR2 is SYDVKM. The CDR3 has 14 amino acids. The CDR3 bases are TGTGCCAGCAGCGATTACTACTCTGGAAACACCATATATTTT. Translated: CASSDYYSGNTIYF.

This clone appeared a few times. The V and J genes are TRBV6-1 and TRBJ1-4; 9 bases map to TRBD1. The CDR3 runs to 14 residues. The germline CDR1 and CDR2 sequences are MNHNS and SASEGT. V gave up 1 base and J gave up 10 bases; unmatched junction bases: 4. The CDR3, as DNA: TGTGCCAGCAGTGAAGTGGGACAGGGTACAAAACTGTTTTTT. This gives the protein CASSEVGQGTKLFF.